The text below deals with one TCR beta chain. Its target is unknown. The data belong to a study of T cells expressing NK-cell markers. TCRdb re-called the 5' RACE reads and gives one entry per CDR3 protein, without DNA. The sample has 300,000 to 450,000 distinct CDR3 sequences; the top ten hold around 5.3%. Germline V gene data show CDR1 as SGHDN and CDR2 as FVKESK. The CDR3 runs 13 residues. Study observations and caveats: 1.0-7.0% of CD8+ T cells in several donors belonged to dominant NKG2C+ clonotypes. In four donors, dominant clonotypes made up about 25-60.1% of CD3+CD56-NKG2C+ cells. HCMV specificity was not established for the expanded NKG2C+ T cell clones.

The genes are TRBV14 and TRBJ1-1; TCRdb proposes TRBD1, but this gene call is untestable without DNA. Sequencing was performed on blood T cells: a sorted CD56 or NKG2C T cell subset, CD4+ or CD8+ T cells, or bulk PBMC T cells (not recorded which). The TCR was taken from a man aged 18-70 years in good health. CDR3 region: CASSQDMGGGAFF. Using reference TRBV14 and TRBJ1-1 for the parts outside the CDR3, the full variable domain is EAGVTQFPSHSVIEKGQTVTLRCDPISGHDNLYWYRRVMGKEIKFLLHFVKESKQDESGMPNNRFLAERTGGTYSTLKVQPAELEDSGVYFCASSQDMGGGAFFGQGTRLTVV.